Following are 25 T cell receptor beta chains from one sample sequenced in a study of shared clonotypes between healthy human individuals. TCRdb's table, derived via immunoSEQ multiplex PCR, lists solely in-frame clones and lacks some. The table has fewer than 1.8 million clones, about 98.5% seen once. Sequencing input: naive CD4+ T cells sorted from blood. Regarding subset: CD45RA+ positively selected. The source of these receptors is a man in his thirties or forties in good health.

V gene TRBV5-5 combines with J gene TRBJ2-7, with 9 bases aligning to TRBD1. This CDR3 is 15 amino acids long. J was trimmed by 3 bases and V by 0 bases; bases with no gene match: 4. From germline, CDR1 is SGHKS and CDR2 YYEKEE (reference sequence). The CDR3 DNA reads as TGTGCCAGCAGCTTGGCCACAGGGGGCTTCTACGAGCAGTACTTC. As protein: CASSLATGGFYEQYF. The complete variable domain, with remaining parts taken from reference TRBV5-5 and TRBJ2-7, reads DAGVTQSPTHLIKTRGQQVTLRCSPISGHKSVSWYQQVLGQGPQFIFQYYEKEERGRGNFPDRFSARQFPNYSSELNVNALLLGDSALYLCASSLATGGFYEQYFGPGTRLTVT.

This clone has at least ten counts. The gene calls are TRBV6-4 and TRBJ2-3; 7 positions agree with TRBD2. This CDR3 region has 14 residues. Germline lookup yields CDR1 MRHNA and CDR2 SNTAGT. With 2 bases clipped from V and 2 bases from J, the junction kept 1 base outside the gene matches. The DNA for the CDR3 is TGTGCCAGCAGTGACGGGAGGGCCACAGATACGCAGTATTTT. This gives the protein CASSDGRATDTQYF.

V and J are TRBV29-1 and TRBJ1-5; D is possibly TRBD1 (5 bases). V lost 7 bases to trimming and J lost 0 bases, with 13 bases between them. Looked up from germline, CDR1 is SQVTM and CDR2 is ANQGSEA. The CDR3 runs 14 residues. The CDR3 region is CSALVGDSNQPQHF. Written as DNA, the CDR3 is TGCAGCGCCTTAGTAGGGGATAGCAATCAGCCCCAGCATTTT.

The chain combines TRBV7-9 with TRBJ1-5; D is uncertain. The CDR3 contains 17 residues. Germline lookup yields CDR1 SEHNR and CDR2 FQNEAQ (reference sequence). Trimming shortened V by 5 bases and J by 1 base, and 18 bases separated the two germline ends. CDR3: CASSLGLDGTSNQPQHF. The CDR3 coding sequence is TGTGCCAGCAGCCTAGGTCTTGACGGCACCAGCAATCAGCCCCAGCATTTT.

The CDR3 reads CASSLGREYNEQFF. The CDR3 DNA reads TGTGCCAGCAGCTTAGGGCGGGAATACAATGAGCAGTTCTTC. The V gene is TRBV11-3, the J gene TRBJ2-1, with D possibly TRBD2 on 6 matching bases. Between the trimmed V and J ends, which lost 1 base and 4 bases, there was a span of 8 bases. The length of the CDR3 is 14 residues. Looked up from germline, CDR1 is SGHNT and CDR2 is YENEEA.

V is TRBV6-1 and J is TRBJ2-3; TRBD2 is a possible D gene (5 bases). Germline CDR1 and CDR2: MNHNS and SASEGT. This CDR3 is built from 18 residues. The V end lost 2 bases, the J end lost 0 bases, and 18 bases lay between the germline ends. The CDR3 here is CASSETVVSGLSTDTQYF. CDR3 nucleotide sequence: TGTGCCAGCAGTGAAACCGTGGTCAGTGGACTGAGCACAGATACGCAGTATTTT.

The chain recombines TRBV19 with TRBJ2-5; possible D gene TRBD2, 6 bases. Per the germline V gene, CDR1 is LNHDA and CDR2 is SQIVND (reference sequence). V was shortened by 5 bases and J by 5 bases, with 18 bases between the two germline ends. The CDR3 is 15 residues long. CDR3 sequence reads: CASSRGGAEAETQYF. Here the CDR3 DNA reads TGTGCCAGTAGTCGTGGAGGGGCCGAGGCGGAGACCCAGTACTTC.

The CDR3 sequence: CASSISGLTYNEQFF. The CDR3, as DNA: TGTGCCAGCAGCATAAGCGGACTAACCTACAATGAGCAGTTCTTC. The chain has TRBV11-2 and TRBJ2-1, with D possibly matching TRBD2 (6 bases). The CDR3 consists of 15 residues. The germline V gene encodes CDR1 SGHAT and CDR2 FQNNGV. The germline V and J ends were trimmed by 5 bases and 2 bases, with 13 bases remaining between them.

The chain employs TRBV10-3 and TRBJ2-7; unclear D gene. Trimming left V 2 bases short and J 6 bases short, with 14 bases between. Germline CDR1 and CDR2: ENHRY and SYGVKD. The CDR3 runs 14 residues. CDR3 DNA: TGTGCCATCAGTGAGAGTCAGGTCGCCAGCGAGCAGTACTTC. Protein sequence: CAISESQVASEQYF.

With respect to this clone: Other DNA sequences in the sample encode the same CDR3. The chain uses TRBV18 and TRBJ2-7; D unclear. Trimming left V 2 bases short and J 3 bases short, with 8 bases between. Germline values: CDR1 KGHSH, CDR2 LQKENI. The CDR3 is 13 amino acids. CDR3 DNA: TGTGCCAGCTCACCAGCGTCCGACTACGAGCAGTACTTC. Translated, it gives CASSPASDYEQYF.

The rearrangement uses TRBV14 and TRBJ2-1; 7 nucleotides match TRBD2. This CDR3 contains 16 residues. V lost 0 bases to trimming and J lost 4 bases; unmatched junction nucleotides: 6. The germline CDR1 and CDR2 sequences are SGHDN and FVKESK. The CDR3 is CASSQENLAAYNEQFF. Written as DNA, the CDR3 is TGTGCCAGCAGCCAAGAAAATCTAGCGGCATACAATGAGCAGTTCTTC.

CDR3 sequence: CASSHDTLEAFF. The CDR3 coding sequence is TGTGCCAGCAGTCACGATACCCTTGAAGCTTTCTTT. The chain uses TRBV7-8 and TRBJ1-1, with no clear D. Between the trimmed V and J ends, which lost 6 bases and 7 bases, there was a span of 12 bases. The CDR3 spans 12 residues. The V gene's germline CDR1 is SGHVS and CDR2 FQNEAQ.

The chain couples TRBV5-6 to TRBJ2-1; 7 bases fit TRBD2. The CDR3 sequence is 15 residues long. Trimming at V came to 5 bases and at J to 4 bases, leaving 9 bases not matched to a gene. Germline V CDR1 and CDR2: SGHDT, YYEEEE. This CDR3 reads CASRHERDLYNEQFF. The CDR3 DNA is TGTGCCAGCAGACACGAGCGGGACTTGTACAATGAGCAGTTCTTC.

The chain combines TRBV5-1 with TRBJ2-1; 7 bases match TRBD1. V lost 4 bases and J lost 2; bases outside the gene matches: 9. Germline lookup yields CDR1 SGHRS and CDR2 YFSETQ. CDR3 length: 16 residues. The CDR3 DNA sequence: TGCGCCAGCAGCGATAATCCGACAGGGCCCTACAATGAGCAGTTCTTC. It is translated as CASSDNPTGPYNEQFF.

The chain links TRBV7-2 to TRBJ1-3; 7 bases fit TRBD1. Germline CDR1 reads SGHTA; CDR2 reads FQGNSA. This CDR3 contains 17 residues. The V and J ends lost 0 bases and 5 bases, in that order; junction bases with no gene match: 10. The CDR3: CASSLASRQGFRNTIYF. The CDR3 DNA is TGTGCCAGCAGCTTAGCGTCCCGACAGGGTTTTCGAAACACCATATATTTT.

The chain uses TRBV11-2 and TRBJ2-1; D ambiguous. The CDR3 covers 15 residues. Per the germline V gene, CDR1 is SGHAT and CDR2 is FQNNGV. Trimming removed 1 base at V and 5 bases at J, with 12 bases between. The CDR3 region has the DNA TGTGCCAGCAGCTTAGTGCTCAGAGGCCACAATGAGCAGTTCTTC. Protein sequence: CASSLVLRGHNEQFF.

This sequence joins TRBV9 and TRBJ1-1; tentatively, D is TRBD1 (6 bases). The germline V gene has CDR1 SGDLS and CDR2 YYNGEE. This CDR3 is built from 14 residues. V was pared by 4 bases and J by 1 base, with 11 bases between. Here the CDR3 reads CASSLSGQNTEAFF. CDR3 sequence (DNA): TGTGCCAGCAGCCTCTCGGGACAGAACACTGAAGCTTTCTTT. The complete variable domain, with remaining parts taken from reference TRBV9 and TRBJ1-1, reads DSGVTQTPKHLITATGQRVTLRCSPRSGDLSVYWYQQSLDQGLQFLIQYYNGEERAKGNILERFSAQQFPDLHSELNLSSLELGDSALYFCASSLSGQNTEAFFGQGTRLTVV.

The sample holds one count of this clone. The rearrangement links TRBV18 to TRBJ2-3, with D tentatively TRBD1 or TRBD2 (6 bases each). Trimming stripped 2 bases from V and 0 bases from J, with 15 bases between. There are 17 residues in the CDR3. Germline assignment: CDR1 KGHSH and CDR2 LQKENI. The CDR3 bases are TGTGCCAGCTCACCAGATGGGGGGCTAGCGAGCACAGATACGCAGTATTTT. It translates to CASSPDGGLASTDTQYF. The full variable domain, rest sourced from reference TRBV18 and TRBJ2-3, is NAGVMQNPRHLVRRRGQEARLRCSPMKGHSHVYWYRQLPEEGLKFMVYLQKENIIDESGMPKERFSAEFPKEGPSILRIQQVVRGDSAAYFCASSPDGGLASTDTQYFGPGTRLTVL.

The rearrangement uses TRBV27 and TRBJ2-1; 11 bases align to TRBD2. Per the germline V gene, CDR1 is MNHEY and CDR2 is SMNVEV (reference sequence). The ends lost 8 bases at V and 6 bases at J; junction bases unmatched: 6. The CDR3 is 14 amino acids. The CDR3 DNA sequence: TGTGCCAGCCAACTAGCGGGAGCAACCAATGAGCAGTTCTTC. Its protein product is CASQLAGATNEQFF.

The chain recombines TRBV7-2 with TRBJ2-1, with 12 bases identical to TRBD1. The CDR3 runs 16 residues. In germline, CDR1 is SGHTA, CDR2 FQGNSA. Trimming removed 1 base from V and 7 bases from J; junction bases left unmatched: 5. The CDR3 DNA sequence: TGTGCCAGCAGCTTAGATCGGGACAGGGGGCGGAATGAGCAGTTCTTC. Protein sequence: CASSLDRDRGRNEQFF.

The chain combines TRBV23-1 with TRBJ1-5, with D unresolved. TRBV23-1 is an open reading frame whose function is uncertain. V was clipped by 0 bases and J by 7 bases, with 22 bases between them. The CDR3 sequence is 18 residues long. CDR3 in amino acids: CASSQSPLSAVERQPQHF. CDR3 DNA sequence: TGCGCCAGCAGTCAATCTCCGCTCTCGGCCGTAGAAAGGCAGCCCCAGCATTTT.

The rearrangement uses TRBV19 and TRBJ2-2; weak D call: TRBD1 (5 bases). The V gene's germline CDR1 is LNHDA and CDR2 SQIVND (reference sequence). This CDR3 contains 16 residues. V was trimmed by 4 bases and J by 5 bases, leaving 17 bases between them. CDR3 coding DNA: TGTGCCAGTAGTACCCTAGGACCAAGGGGTACCGGGGAGCTGTTTTTT. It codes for CASSTLGPRGTGELFF. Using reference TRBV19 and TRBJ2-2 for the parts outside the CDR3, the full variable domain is DGGITQSPKYLFRKEGQNVTLSCEQNLNHDAMYWYRQDPGQGLRLIYYSQIVNDFQKGDIAEGYSVSREKKESFPLTVTSAQKNPTAFYLCASSTLGPRGTGELFFGEGSRLTVL.

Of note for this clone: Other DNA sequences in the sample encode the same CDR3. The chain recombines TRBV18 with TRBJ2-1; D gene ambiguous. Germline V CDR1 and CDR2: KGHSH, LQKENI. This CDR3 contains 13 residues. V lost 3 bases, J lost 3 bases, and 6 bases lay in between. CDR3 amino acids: CASSPAVYNEQFF. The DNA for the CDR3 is TGTGCCAGCTCACCCGCGGTCTACAATGAGCAGTTCTTC.

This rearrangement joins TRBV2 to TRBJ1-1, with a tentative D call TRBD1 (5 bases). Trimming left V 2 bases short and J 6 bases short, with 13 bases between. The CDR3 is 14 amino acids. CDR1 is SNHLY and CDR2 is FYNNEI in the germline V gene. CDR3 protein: CASSEKGDLAEAFF. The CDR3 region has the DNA TGTGCCAGCAGTGAAAAAGGGGATTTGGCTGAAGCTTTCTTT.

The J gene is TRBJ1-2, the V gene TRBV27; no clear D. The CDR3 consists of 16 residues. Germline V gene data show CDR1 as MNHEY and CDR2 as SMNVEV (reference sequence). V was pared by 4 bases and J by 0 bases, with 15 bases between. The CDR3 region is CASSSFRHLTNYGYTF. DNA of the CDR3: TGTGCCAGCAGTTCGTTTCGACACCTTACTAACTATGGCTACACCTTC.